The next 29 T cell receptor beta chains were all read from a single sample in a study of blood T cell repertoires in COVID-19. Generated by immunoSEQ multiplex PCR, the TCRdb table keeps only in-frame clones and is missing some. Of a few hundred thousand clones in the sample, about 90% are singletons; the top ten hold roughly 15%. The sample consisted of PBMCs or T cells enriched from blood (not recorded which). All receptors derive from a man aged 25-45 years who had been exposed to COVID-19.

V gene TRBV25-1 combines with J gene TRBJ1-2; weak D call: TRBD1 (5 bases). The CDR3 extends over 11 amino acids. Germline V gives CDR1 MGHDK, CDR2 SYGVNS. V gave up 5 bases and J gave up 6 bases, with 7 bases separating them. The CDR3 DNA reads TGTGCCAGCAGTTGGGGGGATGGCTACACCTTC. Its translation is CASSWGDGYTF.

V usage is TRBV24-1 and J usage is TRBJ2-3; 8 bases match TRBD2. In germline, CDR1 is KGHDR, CDR2 SFDVKD. The CDR3 sequence is 15 residues long. V was pared by 4 bases and J by 1 base, with 3 bases of the junction left unmatched. This chain's CDR3 is CATSDPTSGTDTQYF. DNA for the CDR3: TGTGCCACCAGTGACCCGACTAGCGGCACAGATACGCAGTATTTT.

The genes are TRBV3-1 (or the pseudogene TRBV3-2) and TRBJ2-5; possibly TRBD2 for D (5 bases). This CDR3 is 15 amino acids long. The V end was cut by 1 base, the J end by 4 bases, with 13 bases between. Germline CDR1 reads LGHDT; CDR2 reads YNNKEL (reference sequence). CDR3 region: CASSQGGLLRETQYF. CDR3 DNA: TGTGCCAGCAGCCAAGGAGGACTCCTCCGAGAGACCCAGTACTTC.

The chain links TRBV6-5 to TRBJ2-5; D is unresolved. There are 15 residues in the CDR3. The ends were cut back, 6 bases at V and 1 base at J, with 15 bases in the middle. In germline, CDR1 is MNHEY, CDR2 SVGAGI. The CDR3 sequence: CASSRTAGPQETQYF. CDR3 in DNA: TGTGCCAGCAGCCGTACCGCTGGGCCCCAAGAGACCCAGTACTTC.

The gene calls are TRBV9 and TRBJ2-7; 7 bases are a match to TRBD2. V gave up 0 bases and J gave up 3 bases; unmatched junction bases: 3. The CDR3 consists of 14 residues. Germline-derived CDR1 and CDR2 are SGDLS and YYNGEE. The CDR3 sequence: CASSVGEGYYEQYF. The CDR3 DNA follows: TGTGCCAGCAGCGTAGGGGAGGGATACTACGAGCAGTACTTC.

A single count supports this clone. This chain uses TRBV19 with TRBJ2-1; TRBD1 is a possible D gene (6 bases). V lost 8 bases, J lost 5 bases, and 22 bases lay in between. Germline V lookup: CDR1 LNHDA, CDR2 SQIVND (reference sequence). The CDR3 is made up of 16 amino acids. The CDR3: CASQTDRYRLDNEQFF. The CDR3, as DNA: TGTGCCAGTCAGACCGACAGGTACAGATTGGACAATGAGCAGTTCTTC.

The CDR3 region has the DNA TGTGCCAGCAGTGGACAGCGTAGGGCAGATACGCAGTATTTT. Translating it yields CASSGQRRADTQYF. This rearrangement joins TRBV2 to TRBJ2-3; TRBD1 might be the D (5 bases). The V gene lost 4 bases and the J gene lost 4 bases, with 12 bases spanning the gap. Germline-derived CDR1 and CDR2 are SNHLY and FYNNEI. This CDR3 is built from 14 residues.

The chain joins TRBV27 to TRBJ1-2; 7 bases agree with TRBD1. From germline, CDR1 is MNHEY and CDR2 SMNVEV (reference sequence). The CDR3 is 12 residues long. J gave up 9 bases and V 3 bases, and 4 bases lay outside the gene matches. For the CDR3, the DNA is TGTGCCAGCAGTTTGCCAGGGGGTAGCTACACCTTC. Its protein is CASSLPGGSYTF.

The CDR3 region has the DNA TGTGCCAGCAGCGCCCGATCCCGGGGAGCCGGGGAGCTGTTTTTT. This translates into CASSARSRGAGELFF. J is TRBJ2-2 and V is TRBV7-2; D perhaps matches TRBD2 (5 bases). The germline V gene encodes CDR1 SGHTA and CDR2 FQGNSA. The ends were cut back, 5 bases at V and 6 bases at J, with 16 bases in the middle. The CDR3 consists of 15 residues.

The chain recombines TRBV4-3 with TRBJ2-2; 8 positions agree with TRBD2. Germline values: CDR1 LGHNA, CDR2 YSLEER. V was clipped by 0 bases and J by 5 bases; unmatched bases: 14. The CDR3 consists of 19 residues. CDR3 in amino acids: CASSQDINLRGARTGELFF. CDR3 DNA: TGCGCCAGCAGCCAAGATATAAATCTGCGGGGGGCAAGGACCGGGGAGCTGTTTTTT.

This clone was observed once. DNA of the CDR3: TGTGCCAGCAGTCAGGCGTTATCCACAGATACGCAGTATTTT. It specifies CASSQALSTDTQYF. The V call is TRBV3-1 (or the pseudogene TRBV3-2), the J call TRBJ2-3; D not resolved. This CDR3 region has 14 residues. Trimming removed 6 bases at V and 2 bases at J, with 12 bases between. Germline loops: CDR1 LGHDT, CDR2 YNNKEL (reference sequence).

The chain has TRBV6-5 and TRBJ1-2; TRBD1 aligns across 7 bases. V dropped 5 bases and J dropped 6; count of bases not matched to a gene: 12. CDR1 and CDR2 (germline): MNHEY, SVGAGI. The CDR3 sequence is 15 residues long. In DNA form, the CDR3 reads TGTGCCAGCAGTAACCCTCAGGGGGAGTTGAATGGCTACACCTTC. Translation: CASSNPQGELNGYTF.

The chain uses TRBV6-1 and TRBJ2-1; maybe TRBD2 (5 bases). Germline CDR1 is MNHNS and CDR2 is SASEGT. The CDR3 has 14 amino acids. Trimming removed 1 base at V and 7 bases at J, with 11 bases between. For the CDR3, the DNA is TGTGCCAGCAGTGAAGGTGGATGGACTAATGAGCAGTTCTTC. Protein product: CASSEGGWTNEQFF.

The V and J genes are TRBV7-2 and TRBJ2-1; D is possibly TRBD2 (6 bases). The CDR3 runs 16 residues. Germline V CDR1 and CDR2: SGHTA, FQGNSA. V lost 1 base and J lost 0, with 10 bases in between. Here the CDR3 DNA reads TGTGCCAGCAGCTTAGGGGACTCGAGCTCCTACAATGAGCAGTTCTTC. This sequence encodes CASSLGDSSSYNEQFF. The variable domain in full, with the rest retrieved from reference TRBV7-2 and TRBJ2-1, is GAGVSQSPSNKVTEKGKDVELRCDPISGHTALYWYRQSLGQGLEFLIYFQGNSAPDKSGLPSDRFSAERTGGSVSTLTIQRTQQEDSAVYLCASSLGDSSSYNEQFFGPGTRLTVL.

The V gene is TRBV20-1, the J gene TRBJ2-7, with D uncertain. V was trimmed by 1 base and J by 4 bases, leaving 5 bases between them. Germline loops: CDR1 DFQATT, CDR2 SNEGSKA (reference sequence). The CDR3 is 11 residues long. CDR3 sequence (DNA): TGCAGTGCTAGAGGCGCTTACGAGCAGTACTTC. This encodes CSARGAYEQYF.

The chain uses TRBV9 and TRBJ1-2; 8 nucleotides align to TRBD1. Looked up from germline, CDR1 is SGDLS and CDR2 is YYNGEE. The trim removed 7 bases at V and 4 bases at J, leaving 3 bases unmatched. The CDR3 is made up of 12 amino acids. CDR3 sequence (DNA): TGTGCCAGCTGGACAGGGCCCTATGGCTACACCTTC. It is translated as CASWTGPYGYTF. Filled out from reference TRBV9 and TRBJ1-2, the complete variable domain reads DSGVTQTPKHLITATGQRVTLRCSPRSGDLSVYWYQQSLDQGLQFLIQYYNGEERAKGNILERFSAQQFPDLHSELNLSSLELGDSALYFCASWTGPYGYTFGSGTRLTVV.

The V call is TRBV27, the J call TRBJ1-6; 10 nucleotides line up with TRBD1. V lost 1 base and J lost 4; bases outside the gene matches: 4. The CDR3 covers 17 residues. Germline CDR1 reads MNHEY; CDR2 reads SMNVEV (reference sequence). CDR3 nucleotides: TGTGCCAGCAGTTTATTGACAGGGGGCGTTTATAATTCACCCCTCCACTTT. Translated, it gives CASSLLTGGVYNSPLHF.

To note about this clone: Other DNA sequences within the sample encode an identical CDR3. The V and J genes are TRBV11-2 and TRBJ2-6, with 12 bases identical to TRBD2. CDR3 size: 15 residues. Per the germline V gene, CDR1 is SGHAT and CDR2 is FQNNGV. The CDR3 sequence is CASRLAGAGANVLTF. DNA for the CDR3: TGTGCTAGCCGACTAGCGGGGGCTGGGGCCAACGTCCTGACTTTC.

The V and J genes are TRBV7-9 and TRBJ2-1; 7 bases align to TRBD2. With V trimmed by 6 bases and J by 13 bases, 12 bases remained unmatched. The length of the CDR3 is 13 residues. Looked up from germline, CDR1 is SEHNR and CDR2 is FQNEAQ (reference sequence). CDR3 in amino acids: CASSSSQLARQFF. The CDR3 DNA reads as TGTGCCAGCAGTTCCTCTCAACTAGCGAGACAGTTCTTC.

The V gene is TRBV4-1, the J gene TRBJ2-3, with 10 positions matching TRBD2. V was pared by 3 bases and J by 4 bases, with 7 bases of the junction left unmatched. CDR3 length equals 16 residues. Germline CDR1 is MGHRA and CDR2 is YSYEKL. DNA of the CDR3: TGCGCCAGCAGCCACGTAATAGCGGGGGGCGCAGATACGCAGTATTTT. Its protein is CASSHVIAGGADTQYF.

This clone has a handful of counts. The rearrangement uses TRBV6-5 and TRBJ2-2; D is unclear. CDR3 length: 15 amino acids. The V gene lost 2 bases and the J gene lost 6 bases, with 13 bases spanning the gap. The germline V gene has CDR1 MNHEY and CDR2 SVGAGI. CDR3 nucleotides: TGTGCCAGCAGTTACGATCGTGTTTCGGCCGGGGAGCTGTTTTTT. This translates into CASSYDRVSAGELFF.

The chain employs TRBV10-3 and TRBJ2-1; 8 bases line up with TRBD2. Germline CDR1 and CDR2: ENHRY and SYGVKD. CDR3 size: 15 residues. J lost 0 bases, V lost 7 bases, and 5 bases had no gene match. The CDR3 DNA follows: TGTGCCATCACGCGGGGACTAGACTCCTACAATGAGCAGTTCTTC. Residues: CAITRGLDSYNEQFF.

This chain joins TRBV4-3 and TRBJ1-4; 7 nucleotides align to TRBD1. CDR3 length: 13 amino acids. CDR1 LGHNA and CDR2 YSLEER come from the germline V gene. Trimming took 4 bases from V and 6 from J; bases not matched to a gene: 2. In DNA form, the CDR3 reads TGCGCCAGCAGCCGGGGGACAGATGAAAAACTGTTTTTT. Protein: CASSRGTDEKLFF.

The V call is TRBV4-1, the J call TRBJ1-1, with D tentatively TRBD1 (5 bases). Per germline, CDR1 MGHRA and CDR2 YSYEKL. Trimming removed 2 bases from V and 6 bases from J, with 13 bases in between. There are 14 residues in the CDR3. CDR3 nucleotide sequence: TGCGCCAGCAGCCAACCTAAGTGGGGGGCTGAAGCTTTCTTT. Its translation: CASSQPKWGAEAFF.

The chain employs TRBV27 and TRBJ2-2; D may be TRBD1 (6 bases). Trimming shortened V by 2 bases and J by 8 bases, and 18 bases separated the two germline ends. Germline assignment: CDR1 MNHEY and CDR2 SMNVEV (reference sequence). This CDR3 comprises 16 residues. The CDR3 loop reads CASSLGRQGKVGELFF. CDR3 in DNA: TGTGCCAGCAGTTTAGGAAGGCAGGGGAAGGTTGGGGAGCTGTTTTTT.

J is TRBJ2-2 and V is TRBV2; tentative D call: TRBD2 (6 bases). Looked up from germline, CDR1 is SNHLY and CDR2 is FYNNEI. The CDR3 is 16 residues long. The V gene lost 5 bases and the J gene lost 7 bases, with 20 bases spanning the gap. The CDR3: CASSLRTILLVGELFF. In nucleotides, the CDR3 is TGTGCCAGCAGTCTCCGGACTATCCTACTGGTCGGGGAGCTGTTTTTT.

The gene calls are TRBV10-3 and TRBJ1-3; 12 nucleotides agree with TRBD1. Losses at the gene ends were 9 bases for V and 2 bases for J; bases not matched to a gene: 8. Per the germline V gene, CDR1 is ENHRY and CDR2 is SYGVKD. This CDR3 has 16 amino acids. The CDR3 loop is CAINSGTGGAGNTIYF. Here the CDR3 DNA reads TGTGCCATAAATTCCGGGACAGGGGGCGCTGGAAACACCATATATTTT.

V gene TRBV5-1 combines with J gene TRBJ2-3; tentatively, D is TRBD1 (5 bases). CDR1 and CDR2 from the germline V gene are SGHRS and YFSETQ. Between the trimmed V and J ends, which lost 1 base and 0 bases, there was a span of 9 bases. This CDR3 comprises 15 residues. The CDR3 here is CASSLRWGSTDTQYF. CDR3 sequence (DNA): TGCGCCAGCAGCTTGAGGTGGGGCAGCACAGATACGCAGTATTTT.

The chain links TRBV12-3 or TRBV12-4 to TRBJ1-5; D is possibly TRBD1 (5 bases). Trimming stripped 7 bases from V and 1 base from J, with 8 bases between. The length of the CDR3 is 13 residues. In DNA form, the CDR3 reads TGTGCCAGCACTTGGGGCAGCAATCAGCCCCAGCATTTT. Its translation: CASTWGSNQPQHF.